This is a list of T cell receptor beta chains from one sample in a study of CD8 T cells in ankylosing spondylitis. TCRdb re-analysed the 5' RACE reads in MiXCR, keeping a single row per CDR3 protein. The table lists under 200,000 distinct CDR3 sequences, 10% to 15% of them singletons. Sequenced input: blood, either unsorted or a sorted T cell fraction (not recorded which). These receptors all come from a female donor with ankylosing spondylitis or in good health (not recorded which). CDR3s include the opening cysteine and the closing phenylalanine or tryptophan. Fields, in order: CDR3 protein, CDR3 DNA, clone size, J gene, V gene, D gene. D genes are given only for firm matches. Where a row states a size, it is once, few, many or the class of an expanded clone; other rows omit it.

CDR3aa: CASSFDQPQHF; CDR3nt: TGTGCCAGCAGTTTCGATCAGCCCCAGCATTTT; abundance: many; j_gene: TRBJ1-5; v_gene: TRBV6-2/TRBV6-3; d_gene: -
CDR3aa: CASSQGLLKTQYF; CDR3nt: TGTGCCAGCAGCCAGGGGCTCCTGAAGACCCAGTACTTC; abundance: many; j_gene: TRBJ2-5; v_gene: TRBV3-1; d_gene: -
CDR3aa: CATSQTNSYNEQFF; CDR3nt: TGTGCCACCAGTCAAACTAACTCCTACAATGAGCAGTTCTTC; abundance: many; j_gene: TRBJ2-1; v_gene: TRBV24-1; d_gene: -
CDR3aa: CASSQEGRTTGELFF; CDR3nt: TGCGCCAGCAGCCAAGAAGGCCGCACCACCGGGGAGCTGTTTTTT; abundance: many; j_gene: TRBJ2-2; v_gene: TRBV4-3; d_gene: -
CDR3aa: CSSLSDGTSYEQYF; CDR3nt: TGCAGTTCTCTTAGCGACGGGACCTCCTACGAGCAGTACTTC; abundance: many; j_gene: TRBJ2-7; v_gene: TRBV20-1; d_gene: -
CDR3aa: CASSPSSTVSEQYF; CDR3nt: TGTGCCAGCTCACCGAGCTCTACGGTGAGCGAGCAGTACTTC; abundance: few; j_gene: TRBJ2-7; v_gene: TRBV18; d_gene: -
CDR3aa: CASSVLEGGSTDTQYF; CDR3nt: TGTGCCAGCAGCGTCCTTGAGGGAGGATCCACAGATACGCAGTATTTT; abundance: -; j_gene: TRBJ2-3; v_gene: TRBV9; d_gene: -
CDR3aa: CASSPDGTSSYEQYF; CDR3nt: TGCGCCAGCAGCCCAGACGGGACGTCCTCCTACGAGCAGTACTTC; abundance: many; j_gene: TRBJ2-7; v_gene: TRBV5-1; d_gene: -
CDR3aa: CASSARDPNTIYF; CDR3nt: TGTGCCAGCAGCGCCCGGGACCCAAACACCATATATTTT; abundance: many; j_gene: TRBJ1-3; v_gene: TRBV7-6; d_gene: -
CDR3aa: CSVGSAGNQPQHF; CDR3nt: TGCAGCGTGGGGTCGGCAGGCAATCAGCCCCAGCATTTT; abundance: many; j_gene: TRBJ1-5; v_gene: TRBV29-1; d_gene: -
CDR3aa: CASSVTSGSLDTQYF; CDR3nt: TGTGCCAGCAGCGTAACTAGCGGGAGTTTAGATACGCAGTATTTT; abundance: -; j_gene: TRBJ2-3; v_gene: TRBV11-3; d_gene: TRBD2
CDR3aa: CSVGTANSPLHF; CDR3nt: TGCAGCGTTGGGACAGCTAATTCACCCCTCCACTTT; abundance: -; j_gene: TRBJ1-6; v_gene: TRBV29-1; d_gene: -
CDR3aa: CASSYGGLDNEQFF; CDR3nt: TGTGCCAGCAGCTACGGGGGCCTGGACAATGAGCAGTTCTTC; abundance: many; j_gene: TRBJ2-1; v_gene: TRBV7-2; d_gene: -
CDR3aa: CASSPWRAGDTDTQYF; CDR3nt: TGTGCCAGCAGCCCATGGAGGGCCGGGGACACAGATACGCAGTATTTT; abundance: -; j_gene: TRBJ2-3; v_gene: TRBV7-9; d_gene: -
CDR3aa: CASTEGTGQLKNIQYF; CDR3nt: TGTGCCAGCACCGAGGGCACAGGCCAACTGAAAAACATTCAGTACTTC; abundance: many; j_gene: TRBJ2-4; v_gene: TRBV5-6; d_gene: -
CDR3aa: CSASPRTGGYGYTF; CDR3nt: TGCAGTGCTAGTCCCAGGACAGGGGGCTATGGCTACACCTTC; abundance: many; j_gene: TRBJ1-2; v_gene: TRBV20-1; d_gene: TRBD1
CDR3aa: CSAREIGVAKNIQYF; CDR3nt: TGCAGTGCTAGGGAGATAGGGGTAGCCAAAAACATTCAGTACTTC; abundance: many; j_gene: TRBJ2-4; v_gene: TRBV20-1; d_gene: -
CDR3aa: CASSPIGQPGLNTGELFF; CDR3nt: TGTGCCAGCAGCCCCATAGGGCAGCCGGGACTCAACACCGGGGAGCTGTTTTTT; abundance: -; j_gene: TRBJ2-2; v_gene: TRBV4-2; d_gene: -
CDR3aa: CASSTGAGYTF; CDR3nt: TGTGCCAGCAGTACAGGGGCAGGCTACACCTTC; abundance: -; j_gene: TRBJ1-2; v_gene: TRBV6-5; d_gene: TRBD1
CDR3aa: CASRPGKILADTQYF; CDR3nt: TGTGCCAGCAGACCCGGAAAAATACTAGCGGATACGCAGTATTTT; abundance: many; j_gene: TRBJ2-3; v_gene: TRBV6-2/TRBV6-3; d_gene: TRBD2
CDR3aa: CASSNRANNEQFF; CDR3nt: TGTGCCAGCAGCAACCGGGCCAACAATGAGCAGTTCTTC; abundance: many; j_gene: TRBJ2-1; v_gene: TRBV14; d_gene: -
CDR3aa: CATLMAGSYEQYF; CDR3nt: TGTGCCACCCTTATGGCAGGCTCCTACGAGCAGTACTTC; abundance: -; j_gene: TRBJ2-7; v_gene: TRBV12-3/TRBV12-4; d_gene: -
CDR3aa: CASSLEDFNNEQFF; CDR3nt: TGCGCCAGCAGCTTGGAGGACTTTAACAATGAGCAGTTCTTC; abundance: many; j_gene: TRBJ2-1; v_gene: TRBV5-1; d_gene: -
CDR3aa: CASSPLGTGNTIYF; CDR3nt: TGTGCTAGCAGCCCTTTGGGTACTGGAAACACCATATATTTT; abundance: many; j_gene: TRBJ1-3; v_gene: TRBV7-7; d_gene: -
CDR3aa: CASSLGHGELFF; CDR3nt: TGTGCCAGCAGCCTGGGACACGGGGAGCTGTTTTTT; abundance: many; j_gene: TRBJ2-2; v_gene: TRBV6-2/TRBV6-3; d_gene: -
CDR3aa: CASSESDRVRGELFF; CDR3nt: TGCGCCAGCAGTGAGTCGGACAGGGTTCGGGGGGAGCTGTTTTTT; abundance: few; j_gene: TRBJ2-2; v_gene: TRBV10-2; d_gene: TRBD1
CDR3aa: CASSPGTGGSQPQHF; CDR3nt: TGCGCCAGCAGCCCCGGGACAGGGGGGAGTCAGCCCCAGCATTTT; abundance: many; j_gene: TRBJ1-5; v_gene: TRBV4-3; d_gene: TRBD1
CDR3aa: CASSQGDEQFF; CDR3nt: TGTGCCAGCTCACAGGGGGATGAGCAGTTCTTC; abundance: once; j_gene: TRBJ2-1; v_gene: TRBV18; d_gene: -
CDR3aa: CASAIAPDTQYF; CDR3nt: TGTGCCAGCGCCATCGCCCCAGATACGCAGTATTTT; abundance: many; j_gene: TRBJ2-3; v_gene: TRBV28; d_gene: -
CDR3aa: CAWRTGGVGGYTF; CDR3nt: TGTGCCTGGAGGACAGGGGGCGTAGGTGGCTACACCTTC; abundance: few; j_gene: TRBJ1-2; v_gene: TRBV30; d_gene: TRBD1
CDR3aa: CASSQEGGHYEQYF; CDR3nt: TGCGCCAGCAGCCAAGAGGGGGGACATTACGAGCAGTACTTC; abundance: many; j_gene: TRBJ2-7; v_gene: TRBV4-3; d_gene: -
CDR3aa: CASSASNQASGNTIYF; CDR3nt: TGCGCCAGCAGTGCATCGAATCAAGCCTCTGGAAACACCATATATTTT; abundance: -; j_gene: TRBJ1-3; v_gene: TRBV5-1; d_gene: -
CDR3aa: CASSGVTLSSEQYF; CDR3nt: TGTGCCAGCAGTGGAGTGACGCTCAGCTCCGAGCAGTACTTC; abundance: many; j_gene: TRBJ2-7; v_gene: TRBV2; d_gene: -
CDR3aa: CASSPGLAGGPNEQFF; CDR3nt: TGTGCCAGCAGCCCGGGACTAGCGGGAGGGCCCAATGAGCAGTTCTTC; abundance: many; j_gene: TRBJ2-1; v_gene: TRBV3-1; d_gene: TRBD2
CDR3aa: CSARPYTDTQYF; CDR3nt: TGCAGTGCTCGGCCCTACACAGATACGCAGTATTTT; abundance: -; j_gene: TRBJ2-3; v_gene: TRBV20-1; d_gene: -
CDR3aa: CASSSTLAGGLNEQFF; CDR3nt: TGTGCCAGCAGCTCCACTTTAGCGGGAGGGCTCAATGAGCAGTTCTTC; abundance: many; j_gene: TRBJ2-1; v_gene: TRBV9; d_gene: TRBD2
CDR3aa: CASSSPGQGRNQPQHF; CDR3nt: TGTGCCAGCAGTTCTCCGGGACAGGGGAGGAATCAGCCCCAGCATTTT; abundance: few; j_gene: TRBJ1-5; v_gene: TRBV12-3/TRBV12-4; d_gene: TRBD1
CDR3aa: CASSQDPGGFYEQYF; CDR3nt: TGCGCCAGCAGCCAAGATCCAGGGGGCTTCTACGAGCAGTACTTC; abundance: many; j_gene: TRBJ2-7; v_gene: TRBV4-3; d_gene: TRBD1
CDR3aa: CASSQGQGSQPQHF; CDR3nt: TGCGCCAGCAGCCAAGGTCAGGGCTCTCAGCCCCAGCATTTT; abundance: many; j_gene: TRBJ1-5; v_gene: TRBV4-3; d_gene: -
CDR3aa: CASSPGTYLGQYF; CDR3nt: TGTGCCAGCAGTCCCGGGACATACCTAGGTCAGTACTTC; abundance: -; j_gene: TRBJ2-7; v_gene: TRBV6-2/TRBV6-3; d_gene: -
CDR3aa: CASSFDRNTEAFF; CDR3nt: TGTGCCAGCTCATTCGACAGGAACACTGAAGCTTTCTTT; abundance: -; j_gene: TRBJ1-1; v_gene: TRBV18; d_gene: -
CDR3aa: CASSPRGGKGTEAFF; CDR3nt: TGTGCCAGCTCACCAAGGGGGGGCAAGGGCACTGAAGCTTTCTTT; abundance: -; j_gene: TRBJ1-1; v_gene: TRBV18; d_gene: -
CDR3aa: CSVSEGAHQPQHF; CDR3nt: TGCAGCGTTAGTGAAGGGGCACATCAGCCCCAGCATTTT; abundance: many; j_gene: TRBJ1-5; v_gene: TRBV29-1; d_gene: -
CDR3aa: CASSLRPRVGAFF; CDR3nt: TGTGCCAGCAGCCTCCGCCCCCGCGTCGGAGCTTTCTTT; abundance: -; j_gene: TRBJ1-1; v_gene: TRBV28; d_gene: -
CDR3aa: CASSPDPISYNEQFF; CDR3nt: TGTGCCAGCAGCCCTGACCCTATCTCCTACAATGAGCAGTTCTTC; abundance: many; j_gene: TRBJ2-1; v_gene: TRBV12-3/TRBV12-4; d_gene: -
CDR3aa: CASSFGENGYTF; CDR3nt: TGTGCCAGCAGTTTTGGGGAAAATGGCTACACCTTC; abundance: many; j_gene: TRBJ1-2; v_gene: TRBV12-3/TRBV12-4; d_gene: -
CDR3aa: CASSPDRGVSTGELFF; CDR3nt: TGCGCCAGCAGCCCGGACAGGGGGGTTAGCACCGGGGAGCTGTTTTTT; abundance: many; j_gene: TRBJ2-2; v_gene: TRBV5-1; d_gene: TRBD1
CDR3aa: CASSLRREPLSQYF; CDR3nt: TGTGCCAGCAGCTTACGGCGGGAACCCCTGTCGCAGTATTTT; abundance: many; j_gene: TRBJ2-3; v_gene: TRBV11-1; d_gene: -